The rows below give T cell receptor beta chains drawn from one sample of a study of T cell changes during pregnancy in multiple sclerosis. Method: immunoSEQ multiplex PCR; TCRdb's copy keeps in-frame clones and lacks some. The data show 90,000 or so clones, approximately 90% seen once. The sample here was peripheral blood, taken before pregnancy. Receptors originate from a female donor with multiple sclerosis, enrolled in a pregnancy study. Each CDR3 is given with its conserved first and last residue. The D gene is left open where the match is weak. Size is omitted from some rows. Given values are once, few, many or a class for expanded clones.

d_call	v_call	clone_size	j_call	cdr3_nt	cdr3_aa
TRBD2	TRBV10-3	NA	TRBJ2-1	TGTGCCATCGGGACTAGCGGATACAATGAGCAGTTCTTC	CAIGTSGYNEQFF
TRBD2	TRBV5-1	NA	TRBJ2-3	TGCGCCAGCAGCTTGGGACTAGCGGGGGGGTCCACAGATACGCAGTATTTT	CASSLGLAGGSTDTQYF
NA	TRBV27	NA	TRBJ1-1	TGTGCCAGCAGTTTTGGCAGTCATCGCACTGAAGCTTTCTTT	CASSFGSHRTEAFF
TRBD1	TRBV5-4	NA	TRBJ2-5	TGTGCCAGCAGCAATTCCGACAGGGGGACCCAGTACTTC	CASSNSDRGTQYF
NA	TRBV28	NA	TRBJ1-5	TGTGCCAGCAGTTCCCAGCGGGGCACTCAGCCCCAGCATTTT	CASSSQRGTQPQHF
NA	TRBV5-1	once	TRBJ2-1	TGCGCCAGCAGTGACTCGAATTACAATGAGCAGTTCTTC	CASSDSNYNEQFF
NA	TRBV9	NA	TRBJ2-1	TGTGCCAGCAGCGTAGTCGGGACTTCATCTGGGGAGCAGTTCTTC	CASSVVGTSSGEQFF
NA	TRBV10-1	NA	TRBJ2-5	TGCGCCAGCAGTGAGTCGATGAGCGCGGAGACCCAGTACTTC	CASSESMSAETQYF
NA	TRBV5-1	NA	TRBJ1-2	TGCGCCAGCAGCTTTGGGCATTCTAACTATGGCTACACCTTC	CASSFGHSNYGYTF
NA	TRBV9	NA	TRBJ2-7	TGTGCCAGCAGCGCCCAGACAGCCGGCCTGGACGAGCAGTACTTC	CASSAQTAGLDEQYF
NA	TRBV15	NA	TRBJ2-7	TGTGCCACCAGCAGAACAGGACAGAAACATTCCTACGAGCAGTACTTC	CATSRTGQKHSYEQYF
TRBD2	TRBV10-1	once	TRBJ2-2	TGCGCCAGCAGTCACTGGGGCGGGAGTTCGGACACCGGGGAGCTGTTTTTT	CASSHWGGSSDTGELFF
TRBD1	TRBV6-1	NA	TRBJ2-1	TGTGCCAGCAGTAGTGGACAGGGCTCCTACAATGAGCAGTTCTTC	CASSSGQGSYNEQFF
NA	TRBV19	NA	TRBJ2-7	TGTGCCAGTAGTACCCTTCTAGGCTACGAGCAGTACTTC	CASSTLLGYEQYF
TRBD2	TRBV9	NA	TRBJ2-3	TGTGCCAGCAGCGTAGGGCGGGGGTTTACAGATACGCAGTATTTT	CASSVGRGFTDTQYF
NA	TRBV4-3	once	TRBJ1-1	TGCGCCAGCAGCCAAGGAGTTAACACTGAAGCTTTCTTT	CASSQGVNTEAFF
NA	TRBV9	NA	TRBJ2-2	TGTGCCAGCAGTGGCTTGGGGGGATTGGCCGGGGAGCTGTTTTTT	CASSGLGGLAGELFF
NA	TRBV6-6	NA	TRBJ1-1	TGTGCCAGCAGTTATGGATGGAGAGCTTTCTTT	CASSYGWRAFF
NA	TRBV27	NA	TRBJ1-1	TGTGCCAGCAGTCCTTCTCTGGGAACCAGGGTTATGAACACTGAAGCTTTCTTT	CASSPSLGTRVMNTEAFF
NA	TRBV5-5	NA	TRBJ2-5	TGTGCCAGCAGCTTGGAGGCCAGGGGTGGAGAGACCCAGTACTTC	CASSLEARGGETQYF
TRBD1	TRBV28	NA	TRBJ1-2	TGTGCCAGCAGTACCAACCGGGACAGGGCACCAGGCTACACCTTC	CASSTNRDRAPGYTF
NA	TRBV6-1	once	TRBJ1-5	TGTGCCAGCAGTGAACAAGGGAGGGGACTCGATCAGCCCCAGCATTTT	CASSEQGRGLDQPQHF
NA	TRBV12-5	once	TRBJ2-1	TGTGCTAGTGGGGATGGACTCTACAATGAGCAGTTCTTC	CASGDGLYNEQFF
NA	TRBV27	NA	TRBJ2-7	TGTGCCAGCAGTTCTAACTACGAGCAGTACTTC	CASSSNYEQYF
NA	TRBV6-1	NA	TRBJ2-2	TGTGCCGGGGAAGACAGGTCGAGCACCGGGGAGCTGTTTTTT	CAGEDRSSTGELFF
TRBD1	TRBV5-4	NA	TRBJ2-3	TGTGCCAGCAGCCCCTGGACAGGGGGTGGCACAGATACGCAGTATTTT	CASSPWTGGGTDTQYF
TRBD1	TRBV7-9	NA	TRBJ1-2	TGTGCCAGCAGCCGGGACAGGGCCAACTATGGCTACACCTTC	CASSRDRANYGYTF
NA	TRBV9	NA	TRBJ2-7	TGTGCCAGCAGCTCAACTAGCCTGAGCTCCTACGAGCAGTACTTC	CASSSTSLSSYEQYF
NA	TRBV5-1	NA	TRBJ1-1	TGCGCCAGCAGCTTGTATAGCGTGAACACTGAAGCTTTCTTT	CASSLYSVNTEAFF
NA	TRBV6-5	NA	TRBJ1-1	TGTGCCAGCAGCTACCGGGATGGACAGACTGAAGCTTTCTTT	CASSYRDGQTEAFF
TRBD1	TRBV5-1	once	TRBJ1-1	TGCGCCAGCAGCTTCACCACAGGGGAAACTGAAGCTTTCTTT	CASSFTTGETEAFF
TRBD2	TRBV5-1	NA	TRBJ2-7	TGCGCCAGCAGCAGAAGACGGGAGGGCCCTTCGCGGGAGCAGTACTTC	CASSRRREGPSREQYF
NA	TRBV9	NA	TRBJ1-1	TGTGCCAGCAGCGCCTGGGGGGGGGACACTGAAGCTTTCTTT	CASSAWGGDTEAFF
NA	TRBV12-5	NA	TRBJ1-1	TGTGCTAGTGGTCCCGGGGGGAACACTGAAGCTTTCTTT	CASGPGGNTEAFF
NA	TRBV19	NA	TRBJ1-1	TGTGCCAGTAGTATAGGAGTGAACACTGAAGCTTTCTTT	CASSIGVNTEAFF
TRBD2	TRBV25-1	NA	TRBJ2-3	TGTGCCAGCAGTGAATACAGCGGGGGGTCAGATACGCAGTATTTT	CASSEYSGGSDTQYF
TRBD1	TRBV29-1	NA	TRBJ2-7	TGCAGCGCTCGACAGGGGGGGGAGGAGCAGTACTTC	CSARQGGEEQYF
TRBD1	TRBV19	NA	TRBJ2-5	TGTGCCAGTAGTATGGTGTTACGGGGACAGAGGGAGACCCAGTACTTC	CASSMVLRGQRETQYF
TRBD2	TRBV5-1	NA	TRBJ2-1	TGCGCCAGCAGCTTGACTAGCGGGAGAGGTAACAATGAGCAGTTCTTC	CASSLTSGRGNNEQFF
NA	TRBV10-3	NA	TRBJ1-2	TGTGCCATCAGTGACCAGGCGAACTATGGCTACACCTTC	CAISDQANYGYTF
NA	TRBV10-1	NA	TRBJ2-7	TGCGCCAGCAGTGAGAAGTGGGAGCCTTCCTACGAGCAGTACTTC	CASSEKWEPSYEQYF
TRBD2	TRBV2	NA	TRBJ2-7	TGTGCCAGCAGGAGGACTAGCGGAAACTCCTACGAGCAGTACTTC	CASRRTSGNSYEQYF
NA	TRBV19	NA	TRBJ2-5	TGTGCCAGTAGTATAGGGGGCTTTGGAGAGACCCAGTACTTC	CASSIGGFGETQYF
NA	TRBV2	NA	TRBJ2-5	TGTGCCAGCGGGATGGGGAGTATAGAGACCCAGTACTTC	CASGMGSIETQYF
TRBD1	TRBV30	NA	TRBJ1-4	TGTGCCTGGAGCGGTACAGGGGGCCTCGTTGAAAAACTGTTTTTT	CAWSGTGGLVEKLFF
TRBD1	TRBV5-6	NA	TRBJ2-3	TGTGCCAGCAGCTCCCTCTTTCGGACAGGGATTCGAGATACGCAGTATTTT	CASSSLFRTGIRDTQYF
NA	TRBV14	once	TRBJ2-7	TGTGCCAGCAGCCAAGATTCCAGCGTTACCTACGAGCAGTACTTC	CASSQDSSVTYEQYF
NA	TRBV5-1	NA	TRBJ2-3	TGCGCCAGCAGCCCGGCGGTAGGGGCCGGAGATACGCAGTATTTT	CASSPAVGAGDTQYF
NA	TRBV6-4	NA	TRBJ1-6	TGTGCCAGCAGTGACTCGAGGGGGACGGTCCGGCCGAATTCACCCCTCCACTTT	CASSDSRGTVRPNSPLHF
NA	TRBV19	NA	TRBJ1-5	TGTGCCAGTAGTATCCCACAGCAGCCCCAGCATTTT	CASSIPQQPQHF
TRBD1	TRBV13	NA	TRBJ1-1	TGTGCCAGCAGCTTAGACTGGACAGGGAAAACTGAAGCTTTCTTT	CASSLDWTGKTEAFF
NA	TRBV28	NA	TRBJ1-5	TGTGCCAGCGTTGGGGGCGTGAGCAATCAGCCCCAGCATTTT	CASVGGVSNQPQHF
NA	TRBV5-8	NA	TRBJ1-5	TGTGCCAGCACAGGGAAGGTCGGCAATCAGCCCCAGCATTTT	CASTGKVGNQPQHF
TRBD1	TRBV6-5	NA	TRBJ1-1	TGTGCCAGCAGTTACTCGAGAGACAGGGCTCGAGCTTTCTTT	CASSYSRDRARAFF
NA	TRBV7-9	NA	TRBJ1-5	TGTGCCAGCAGCCTAATCAATCAGCCCCAGCATTTT	CASSLINQPQHF
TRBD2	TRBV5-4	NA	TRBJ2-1	TGTGCCAGCAACTACGGGACTAGCGGGAGGGTTGAGCAGTTCTTC	CASNYGTSGRVEQFF
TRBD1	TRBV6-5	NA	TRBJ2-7	TGTGCCAGCAGTTACCGGGACAGGGAGTCTTACGAGCAGTACTTC	CASSYRDRESYEQYF
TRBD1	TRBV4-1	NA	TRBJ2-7	TGCGCCAGCAGCCAAGGACAGGGATCCCCCTCCTACGAGCAGTACTTC	CASSQGQGSPSYEQYF
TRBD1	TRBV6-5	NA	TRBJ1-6	TGTGCCAGCAGTCCTGACAGGGGGAGTTCACCCCTCCACTTT	CASSPDRGSSPLHF
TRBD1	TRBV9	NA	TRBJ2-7	TGTGCCAGTTCTACGGGACAGGGGTCCTACGAGCAGTACTTC	CASSTGQGSYEQYF